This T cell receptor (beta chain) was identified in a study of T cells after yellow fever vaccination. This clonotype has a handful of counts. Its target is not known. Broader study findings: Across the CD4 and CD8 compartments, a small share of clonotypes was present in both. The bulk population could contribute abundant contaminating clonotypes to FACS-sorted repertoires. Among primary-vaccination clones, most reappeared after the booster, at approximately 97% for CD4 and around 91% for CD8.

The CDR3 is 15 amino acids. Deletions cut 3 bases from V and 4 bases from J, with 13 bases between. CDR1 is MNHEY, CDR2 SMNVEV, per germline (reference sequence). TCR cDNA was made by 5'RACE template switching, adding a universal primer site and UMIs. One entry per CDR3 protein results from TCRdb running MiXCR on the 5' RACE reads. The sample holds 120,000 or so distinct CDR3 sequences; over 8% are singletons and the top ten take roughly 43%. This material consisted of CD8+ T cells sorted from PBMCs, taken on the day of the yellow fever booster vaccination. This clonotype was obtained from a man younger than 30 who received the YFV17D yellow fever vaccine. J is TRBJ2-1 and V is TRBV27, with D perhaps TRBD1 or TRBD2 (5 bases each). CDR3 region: CASSFWGSPYNEQFF. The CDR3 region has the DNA TGTGCCAGCAGTTTCTGGGGGTCCCCTTACAATGAGCAGTTCTTC.